Listed here are 7 T cell receptor beta chains from one sample, sequenced in a study of CD8+ T cells in alopecia areata. Extracted RNA was reverse transcribed, and the resulting cDNA served as sequencing template. The repertoire was sequenced with immunoSEQ multiplex PCR; TCRdb's copy has only in-frame clones and lacks some. The data hold roughly 200,000 clones, with less than 45% observed a single time. Treatment meaning: oral pan-JAK inhibitor, 5-10 mg twice daily. The specimen comprised CD4+ T cells sorted from blood, sampled between weeks 36 and 40, from a patient treated with tofacitinib. These receptors came from a human donor with alopecia areata.

V gene TRBV7-2 combines with J gene TRBJ1-1; tentative D call: TRBD1 (6 bases). V lost 5 bases and J lost 1, with 11 bases in between. Germline V gene sequence: CDR1 SGHTA, CDR2 FQGNSA. CDR3 length equals 14 residues. The CDR3 DNA follows: TGTGCCAGCAGCACGGACAGATGGAACACTGAAGCTTTCTTT. Encoded protein: CASSTDRWNTEAFF. Filled out from reference TRBV7-2 and TRBJ1-1, the complete variable domain reads GAGVSQSPSNKVTEKGKDVELRCDPISGHTALYWYRQSLGQGLEFLIYFQGNSAPDKSGLPSDRFSAERTGGSVSTLTIQRTQQEDSAVYLCASSTDRWNTEAFFGQGTRLTVV.

This clone was seen only a few times. The chain links TRBV7-8 to TRBJ2-3; maybe TRBD2 (6 bases). Germline V gene sequence: CDR1 SGHVS, CDR2 FQNEAQ. The V end lost 5 bases, the J end lost 2 bases, and 14 bases lay between the germline ends. This CDR3 contains 15 residues. The CDR3 loop reads CASSPVGLDTDTQYF. In DNA, the CDR3 is TGTGCCAGCAGCCCGGTGGGACTGGACACAGATACGCAGTATTTT. Full variable domain (remainder filled in from reference TRBV7-8 and TRBJ2-3): GAGVSQSPRYKVAKRGQDVALRCDPISGHVSLFWYQQALGQGPEFLTYFQNEAQLDKSGLPSDRFFAERPEGSVSTLKIQRTQQEDSAVYLCASSPVGLDTDTQYFGPGTRLTVL.

The chain links TRBV29-1 to TRBJ1-2; 7 bases match TRBD1. CDR3 length: 14 amino acids. Germline V gene lookup returns CDR1 SQVTM and CDR2 ANQGSEA. V gave up 6 bases and J gave up 6 bases; unmatched junction bases: 13. The CDR3 sequence is CSVGLGQNLHGYTF. The CDR3 coding sequence is TGCAGCGTGGGGCTGGGACAGAATCTACATGGCTACACCTTC.

The chain couples TRBV25-1 to TRBJ2-7; D may match TRBD1 or TRBD2 (5 bases each). The CDR3 is 12 amino acids. V lost 5 bases and J lost 3, with 8 bases in between. CDR1 and CDR2 (germline): MGHDK, SYGVNS. The CDR3 region has the DNA TGTGCCAGCAGTTATGGGGGCTACGAGCAGTACTTC. It encodes CASSYGGYEQYF.

This clone was detected a few times. The V gene is TRBV5-6, the J gene TRBJ2-5; TRBD1 matches 7 bases. Germline V CDR1 and CDR2: SGHDT, YYEEEE. Trimming cost V 2 bases and J 2 bases; bases outside gene matches: 6. The CDR3 is made up of 15 amino acids. CDR3 sequence: CASSFRDSGQETQYF. The DNA of the CDR3 is TGTGCCAGCAGCTTCCGGGACAGCGGTCAAGAGACCCAGTACTTC.

V gene TRBV2 combines with J gene TRBJ1-4; D perhaps matches TRBD1 (5 bases). Germline CDR1 reads SNHLY; CDR2 reads FYNNEI. The V and J ends lost 8 bases and 7 bases respectively, with 8 bases between them. The CDR3 is made up of 11 amino acids. CDR3 amino acids: CASGGAEKLFF. CDR3 in DNA: TGTGCCAGCGGAGGGGCTGAAAAACTGTTTTTT.

This clone was picked up a small number of times. This chain connects TRBV29-1 to TRBJ2-1; TRBD2 matches at 13 bases. J gave up 2 bases and V 5 bases, and 3 bases lay outside the gene matches. The CDR3 is 15 amino acids. Germline loops: CDR1 SQVTM, CDR2 ANQGSEA. CDR3 DNA sequence: TGCAGCGTTAGGGGACTAGCGGGACCCTACAATGAGCAGTTCTTC. This translates into CSVRGLAGPYNEQFF.